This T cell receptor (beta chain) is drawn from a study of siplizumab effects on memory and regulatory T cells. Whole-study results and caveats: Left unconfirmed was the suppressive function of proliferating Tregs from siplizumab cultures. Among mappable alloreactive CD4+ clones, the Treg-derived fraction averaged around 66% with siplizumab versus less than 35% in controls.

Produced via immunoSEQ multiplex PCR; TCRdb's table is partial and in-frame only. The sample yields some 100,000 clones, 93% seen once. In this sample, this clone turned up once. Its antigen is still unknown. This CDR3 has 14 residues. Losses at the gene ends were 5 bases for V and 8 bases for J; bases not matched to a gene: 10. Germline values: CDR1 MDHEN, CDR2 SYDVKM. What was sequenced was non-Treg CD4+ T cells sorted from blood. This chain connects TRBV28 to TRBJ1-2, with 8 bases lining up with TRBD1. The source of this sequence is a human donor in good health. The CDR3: CASSLTQGAGGYTF. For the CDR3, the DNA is TGTGCCAGCAGTCTAACTCAGGGGGCGGGAGGCTACACCTTC.